A single sample is the source of the 22 T cell receptor beta chains below, sequenced in a study of blood T cell repertoires in COVID-19. Here immunoSEQ multiplex PCR was the method, and the copy in TCRdb shows in-frame clones only, minus some. Among approximately 100,000 clones listed, 75% to 85% were seen once. Sequenced sample: peripheral blood. The source of these receptors is a man aged 55 to 70 with acute or convalescent COVID-19.

The chain joins TRBV6-4 to TRBJ1-6, with D uncertain. The CDR3 runs to 14 residues. The V end was cut by 5 bases, the J end by 5 bases, with 10 bases between. Germline V lookup: CDR1 MRHNA, CDR2 SNTAGT. The CDR3: CASSTGIDNSPLHF. In DNA, the CDR3 is TGTGCCAGCAGTACCGGGATTGATAATTCACCCCTCCACTTT.

This clone was found once. V usage is TRBV21-1 and J usage is TRBJ2-3; TRBD2 is taken as the D call from the table, unchecked against the DNA. TRBV21-1 is recorded as a pseudogene. This CDR3 has 18 amino acids. CDR3 sequence reads: CASSKQKQNGTNTDTQYF. In nucleotides, the CDR3 is TGTGCCAGCAGCAAGCAAAAGCAAAACGGGACTAACACAGATACGCAGTATTTT.

The chain couples TRBV5-1 to TRBJ2-5; D ambiguous. Germline lookup yields CDR1 SGHRS and CDR2 YFSETQ. The CDR3 sequence is 12 residues long. V lost 4 bases, J lost 2 bases, and 6 bases lay in between. CDR3 region: CASSPPQETQYF. As DNA, the CDR3 is TGCGCCAGCAGCCCCCCGCAAGAGACCCAGTACTTC.

This clone was counted between two and nine times. This chain connects TRBV19 to TRBJ2-1; D might be TRBD1 (5 bases). This CDR3 contains 13 residues. Germline assignment: CDR1 LNHDA and CDR2 SQIVND (reference sequence). V was trimmed by 2 bases and J by 6 bases, leaving 8 bases between them. The CDR3 sequence: CASSITGFNEQFF. As DNA, the CDR3 is TGTGCCAGTAGTATAACAGGTTTCAATGAGCAGTTCTTC.

This rearrangement joins TRBV30 to TRBJ1-1; D is possibly TRBD1 (5 bases). V lost 8 bases to trimming and J lost 1 base, with 23 bases between them. Germline assignment: CDR1 GTSNPN and CDR2 SVGIG (reference sequence). The CDR3 totals 16 residues. The CDR3 DNA follows: TGTGCCAGAAGAACGGGACCGACAGCGGGGAACACTGAAGCTTTCTTT. Translating gives CARRTGPTAGNTEAFF. Full variable domain (missing parts from reference TRBV30 and TRBJ1-1): SQTIHQWPATLVQPVGSPLSLECTVEGTSNPNLYWYRQAAGRGLQLLFYSVGIGQISSEVPQNLSASRPQDRQFILSSKKLLLSDSGFYLCARRTGPTAGNTEAFFGQGTRLTVV.

This chain uses TRBV5-1 with TRBJ1-2; the D is unclear. CDR1 and CDR2 from the germline V gene are SGHRS and YFSETQ. This CDR3 comprises 17 residues. The V and J ends lost 4 bases and 0 bases respectively, with 19 bases between them. The CDR3 is CASSPRGSVNSNYGYTF. The CDR3 nucleotides are TGCGCCAGCAGCCCTCGAGGCAGCGTAAACTCTAACTATGGCTACACCTTC.

This clone showed up just a few times. This chain joins TRBV2 and TRBJ1-5, with a weak D call TRBD1 (6 bases). Germline-derived CDR1 and CDR2 are SNHLY and FYNNEI. Between the trimmed V and J ends, which lost 8 bases and 6 bases, there was a span of 14 bases. This CDR3 is 13 amino acids long. This CDR3 is CASGTGLSQPQHF. The CDR3 DNA reads as TGTGCCAGCGGTACAGGGTTAAGTCAGCCCCAGCATTTT. The full variable domain, in which reference TRBV2 and TRBJ1-5 provide the parts outside the CDR3, is EPEVTQTPSHQVTQMGQEVILRCVPISNHLYFYWYRQILGQKVEFLVSFYNNEISEKSEIFDDQFSVERPDGSNFTLKIRSTKLEDSAMYFCASGTGLSQPQHFGDGTRLSIL.

V gene TRBV7-2 combines with J gene TRBJ1-4, with 7 nucleotides matching TRBD1. CDR3 length: 15 residues. V lost 5 bases to trimming and J lost 0 bases; unmatched junction nucleotides: 3. Germline V gene lookup returns CDR1 SGHTA and CDR2 FQGNSA. The CDR3 coding sequence is TGTGCCAGCAGCCCAGACAGGGCAACTAATGAAAAACTGTTTTTT. Residues: CASSPDRATNEKLFF.

This clone occurred once. V gene TRBV5-6 combines with J gene TRBJ1-4; 9 bases match TRBD1. The V and J ends lost 4 bases and 6 bases, in that order; junction bases with no gene match: 10. There are 16 residues in the CDR3. The germline V gene has CDR1 SGHDT and CDR2 YYEEEE. CDR3 coding DNA: TGTGCCAGCAGCCGAGGTAGGAGGGACAGGGATGAAAAACTGTTTTTT. Residues: CASSRGRRDRDEKLFF. Filled out from reference TRBV5-6 and TRBJ1-4, the complete variable domain reads DAGVTQSPTHLIKTRGQQVTLRCSPKSGHDTVSWYQQALGQGPQFIFQYYEEEERQRGNFPDRFSGHQFPNYSSELNVNALLLGDSALYLCASSRGRRDRDEKLFFGSGTQLSVL.

This chain connects TRBV27 to TRBJ1-6; a possible D gene is TRBD1 (5 bases). CDR3 length equals 14 residues. V was clipped by 6 bases and J by 5 bases, with 11 bases between them. In germline, CDR1 is MNHEY, CDR2 SMNVEV (reference sequence). CDR3 sequence: CASSAGFDNSPLHF. Written as DNA, the CDR3 is TGTGCCAGCAGCGCAGGGTTCGATAATTCACCCCTCCACTTT.

The rearrangement links TRBV11-2 to TRBJ2-3; 8 nucleotides agree with TRBD2. With 7 bases clipped from V and 5 bases from J, the junction kept 8 bases outside the gene matches. Germline V gives CDR1 SGHAT, CDR2 FQNNGV. The CDR3 totals 14 residues. The CDR3 nucleotides are TGTGCCAGCACCTTGACTAGCGTGGAAGATACGCAGTATTTT. It yields the protein CASTLTSVEDTQYF.

J is TRBJ1-1 and V is TRBV7-2; tentative D call: TRBD1 (6 bases). The germline gives CDR1 SGHTA, CDR2 FQGNSA. Trimming cost V 4 bases and J 11 bases, with 20 bases left between them. CDR3 size: 14 residues. For the CDR3, the DNA is TGTGCCAGCAGCTCCGGAAGCCTACAGGGAGTCGCTTTCTTT. Translation gives CASSSGSLQGVAFF.

This chain connects TRBV2 to TRBJ2-3, with D perhaps matching TRBD2 (6 bases). CDR1 and CDR2 (germline): SNHLY, FYNNEI. The ends were cut back, 5 bases at V and 2 bases at J, with 14 bases in the middle. This CDR3 comprises 15 residues. CDR3 region: CASSRGAYITDTQYF. The CDR3 nucleotides read TGTGCCAGCAGTCGCGGGGCTTATATCACAGATACGCAGTATTTT.

This rearrangement joins TRBV5-6 to TRBJ1-5; D call uncertain. V lost 4 bases, J lost 4 bases, and 15 bases lay in between. CDR3 length: 15 residues. Germline CDR1 is SGHDT and CDR2 is YYEEEE. The CDR3 region has the DNA TGTGCCAGCAGCGCGACACGCTTAAGAAATCAGCCCCAGCATTTT. Translating it yields CASSATRLRNQPQHF.

The rearrangement links TRBV6-2 or TRBV6-3 to TRBJ2-5; D possibly corresponds to TRBD2 (6 bases). The V and J ends lost 5 bases and 9 bases respectively, with 13 bases between them. Germline-derived CDR1 and CDR2 are MNHEY and SVGEGT. The CDR3 length is 12 residues. CDR3 sequence: CASSGQSGAQYF. CDR3 DNA: TGTGCCAGCAGTGGCCAATCGGGGGCCCAGTACTTC.

This rearrangement joins TRBV6-1 to TRBJ2-1; weak D call: TRBD2 (5 bases). The CDR3 spans 17 residues. Trimming removed 0 bases at V and 2 bases at J, with 14 bases between. Germline-derived CDR1 and CDR2 are MNHNS and SASEGT. CDR3 sequence reads: CASSEAREAAAYNEQFF. In DNA, the CDR3 is TGTGCCAGCAGTGAAGCTCGGGAAGCCGCAGCCTACAATGAGCAGTTCTTC.

This chain joins TRBV6-5 and TRBJ1-1, with no clear D. Trimming removed 7 bases at V and 4 bases at J, with 16 bases between. The CDR3 loop spans 14 amino acids. Germline V gene data show CDR1 as MNHEY and CDR2 as SVGAGI. CDR3: CASKVKETTTEAFF. The CDR3 bases are TGTGCCAGCAAAGTAAAGGAAACTACCACTGAAGCTTTCTTT.

In nucleotides, the CDR3 is TGTGCCAGCGAGACGGAGCCTTATAGCAATCAGCCCCAGCATTTT. Translated: CASETEPYSNQPQHF. V is TRBV28 and J is TRBJ1-5; D remains ambiguous. V lost 8 bases and J 0 bases, leaving 14 bases between the germline ends. CDR1 is MDHEN, CDR2 SYDVKM, per germline. This CDR3 has 15 residues.

This clone turned up a few times. The sample carries other DNA sequences with the same CDR3. The chain recombines TRBV18 with TRBJ2-3; 7 bases fit TRBD1. V gave up 3 bases and J gave up 0 bases; unmatched junction bases: 3. CDR1 and CDR2 from the germline V gene are KGHSH and LQKENI. This CDR3 has 15 amino acids. CDR3 sequence reads: CASSPGQLSTDTQYF. The CDR3 nucleotides read TGTGCCAGCTCACCGGGACAGCTTAGCACAGATACGCAGTATTTT.

This clone was counted a few times. J is TRBJ1-1 and V is TRBV28; 7 bases agree with TRBD1. J gave up 5 bases and V 2 bases, and 5 bases lay outside the gene matches. This CDR3 has 14 residues. Germline CDR1 and CDR2: MDHEN and SYDVKM. The CDR3 DNA follows: TGTGCCAGCAGTTTAGAGGGGGCGGTGACTGAAGCTTTCTTT. Translation: CASSLEGAVTEAFF. Looking up the rest from reference TRBV28 and TRBJ1-1 gives the full variable domain: DVKVTQSSRYLVKRTGEKVFLECVQDMDHENMFWYRQDPGLGLRLIYFSYDVKMKEKGDIPEGYSVSREKKERFSLILESASTNQTSMYLCASSLEGAVTEAFFGQGTRLTVV.

CDR3 sequence (DNA): TGTGCCAGCAGTGTTGCGGGGAGGAATGAGCAGTTCTTC. This gives the protein CASSVAGRNEQFF. This chain links TRBV2 with TRBJ2-1, with D maybe TRBD2 (6 bases). The CDR3 totals 13 residues. CDR1 and CDR2 (germline): SNHLY, FYNNEI. V gave up 4 bases and J gave up 7 bases, with 11 bases separating them.

V and J are TRBV5-5 and TRBJ2-5; 8 nucleotides agree with TRBD2. With V trimmed by 4 bases and J by 4 bases, 6 bases remained unmatched. The CDR3 has 14 residues. Germline CDR1 reads SGHKS; CDR2 reads YYEKEE (reference sequence). CDR3 nucleotides: TGTGCCAGCAGCCGTCGACTAGCGTTAGAGACCCAGTACTTC. It translates to CASSRRLALETQYF.